This is a list of T cell receptor beta chains from one sample in a study of CD8 T cells in Susac syndrome. TCRdb itself ran the immunoSEQ multiplex PCR reads through MiXCR, one entry per CDR3 protein. The table includes 250,000 to 300,000 distinct CDR3 sequences, about 85% detected once. The sample comprised CD8+ T cells from PBMCs. The receptors were sampled from a human donor with multiple sclerosis. The CDR3 runs from the conserved cysteine through the conserved F or W. The D gene is left open where the match is weak. Some rows mark clone size as missing; the rest say once, few, many or name a class of expanded clone.

j_call clone_size v_call d_call cdr3_nt cdr3_aa
TRBJ2-7 . TRBV6-6 . TGTGCCAGCAGTTACCTATCGGGGGCCGTCGACGAGCAGTACTTC CASSYLSGAVDEQYF
TRBJ2-1 . TRBV27 . TGTGCCAGCAGTTCAGGCTACAATGAGCAGTTCTTC CASSSGYNEQFF
TRBJ2-2 . TRBV6-5 . TGTGCCAGCAGTTACTCATCCAGCGGAGGAAACACCGGGGAGCTGTTTTTT CASSYSSSGGNTGELFF
TRBJ2-2 . TRBV2 TRBD2 TGTGCCAGCGGCCAGTGGGGCCCAGCGGGAGCGGTCGGTCTACCCGGGGAGCTGTTTTTT CASGQWGPAGAVGLPGELFF
TRBJ2-3 . TRBV5-6 TRBD2 TGTGCCAGCAGCTCGGGACTAGCGGGAGGATTCGATGCGCAGTATTTT CASSSGLAGGFDAQYF
TRBJ2-1 . TRBV25-1 . TGTGCCAGCAGTAAGCACAATGAGCAGTTCTTC CASSKHNEQFF
TRBJ1-2 . TRBV30 . TGTGCCTGGAGAGGACCGGGGAAGGGTACGCATGGCTACACCTTC CAWRGPGKGTHGYTF
TRBJ2-3 . TRBV9 TRBD2 TGTGCCAGCAGCCCCCGAGCGGGAGGTGGTACAGATACGCAGTATTTT CASSPRAGGGTDTQYF
TRBJ2-3 . TRBV3-1 . TGTGCCAGCAGCCTAGAGCTGGAGGGAGCAGATACGCAGTATTTT CASSLELEGADTQYF
TRBJ2-1 . TRBV7-9 TRBD1 TGTGCCAGCAGCTCCGACAGGGGCCCCTACAATGAGCAGTTCTTC CASSSDRGPYNEQFF
TRBJ2-1 . TRBV27 TRBD2 TGTGCCAGCAGGGGGACTAGCGGGGACAATGAGCAGTTCTTC CASRGTSGDNEQFF
TRBJ2-7 . TRBV3-1 . TGTGCCAGCAGCCAAGGGACACCATCCTACGAGCAGTACTTC CASSQGTPSYEQYF
TRBJ1-4 . TRBV5-1 . TGCGCCAGCAGCCCCGAGGCGGCAACTAATGAAAAACTGTTTTTT CASSPEAATNEKLFF
TRBJ2-7 . TRBV20-1 . TGCAGTGCTAGAGATCGTAGGAGGCCCTCCTACGAGCAGTACTTC CSARDRRRPSYEQYF
TRBJ1-2 few TRBV7-9 . TGTGCCAGCAGCGGGGGAGTTGGCTACACCTTC CASSGGVGYTF
TRBJ2-1 . TRBV7-9 TRBD2 TGTGCCAGCAGCTTAGCTAGCGGGAGCTATGAGCAGTTCTTC CASSLASGSYEQFF
TRBJ2-7 . TRBV27 . TGTGCCAGCAGTTTTCGGTCTGTCTACGAGCAGTACTTC CASSFRSVYEQYF
TRBJ1-2 . TRBV6-6 . TGTGCCAGCAGGCAGGGTTACTATGGCTACACCTTC CASRQGYYGYTF
TRBJ2-3 once TRBV9 TRBD2 TGTGCCAGCAGCGAAACACGGACTAGCGCCCGCACAGATACGCAGTATTTT CASSETRTSARTDTQYF
TRBJ1-1 . TRBV5-6 TRBD1 TGTGCCAGCAGCTGGGCTCAGGGGGAGAACACTGAAGCTTTCTTT CASSWAQGENTEAFF
TRBJ1-4 . TRBV5-4 TRBD1 TGTGCCAGCAGCTCGGGACAGATTAATGAAAAACTGTTTTTT CASSSGQINEKLFF
TRBJ2-5 . TRBV30 TRBD2 TGTGCCTGGAGTGTAAAGTTTTGGGCTAGCGGGAGGGTTGGGGAGACCCAGTACTTC CAWSVKFWASGRVGETQYF
TRBJ1-2 . TRBV5-6 . TGTGCCAGCAGCTTTACAGGACCCGATGGCTACACCTTC CASSFTGPDGYTF
TRBJ1-1 . TRBV2 . TGTGCCAGCATGGCGGGGGGGTTGAACACTGAAGCTTTCTTT CASMAGGLNTEAFF
TRBJ1-5 . TRBV5-6 . TGTGCCAGCAGCTTGTTCAGGGACAATCAGCCCCAGCATTTT CASSLFRDNQPQHF
TRBJ2-1 . TRBV7-9 . TGTGCCAGCAGCTCGAGGACTCCTTCCTACAATGAGCAGTTCTTC CASSSRTPSYNEQFF
TRBJ2-1 . TRBV29-1 TRBD2 TGCAGCGTTATGGGGGGGGAATACAATGAGCAGTTCTTC CSVMGGEYNEQFF
TRBJ2-1 . TRBV6-6 . TGTGCCAGCAGTTCACAGAATCACAATGAGCAGTTCTTC CASSSQNHNEQFF
TRBJ2-2 . TRBV30 . TGTGCCTGGAGCGCCACAGGGACCGGGGAGCTGTTTTTT CAWSATGTGELFF
TRBJ1-1 . TRBV30 . TGTGCCTGGAGTCCTACGATGTCTGAAGCTTTCTTT CAWSPTMSEAFF
TRBJ1-1 once TRBV28 TRBD1 TGTGCCAGCAGTCACCCCGGGGGGAGGGACAGGGGTCGGACTGAAGCTTTCTTT CASSHPGGRDRGRTEAFF
TRBJ2-5 . TRBV28 TRBD2 TGTGCCAGCAGTTTAGGGCGGGAGGGCCGTTTAAAAGAGACCCAGTACTTC CASSLGREGRLKETQYF
TRBJ1-1 . TRBV6-1 TRBD1 TGTGCCAGCAGTGGGACAGGGAAGCCTGAAGCTTTCTTT CASSGTGKPEAFF
TRBJ2-7 once TRBV5-1 . TGCGCCAGCAGCCATCAAGTCAGGGGACCTATGTGGTACGAGCAGTACTTC CASSHQVRGPMWYEQYF